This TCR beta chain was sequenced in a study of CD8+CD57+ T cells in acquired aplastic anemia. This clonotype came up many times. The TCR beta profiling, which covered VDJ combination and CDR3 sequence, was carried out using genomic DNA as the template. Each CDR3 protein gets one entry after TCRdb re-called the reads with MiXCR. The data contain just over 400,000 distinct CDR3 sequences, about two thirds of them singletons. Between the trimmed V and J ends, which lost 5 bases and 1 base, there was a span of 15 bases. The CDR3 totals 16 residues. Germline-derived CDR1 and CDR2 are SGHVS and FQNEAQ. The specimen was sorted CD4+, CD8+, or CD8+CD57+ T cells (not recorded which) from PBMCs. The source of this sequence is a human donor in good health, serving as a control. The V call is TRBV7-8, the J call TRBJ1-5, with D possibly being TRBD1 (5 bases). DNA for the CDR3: TGTGCCAGCAGCCCCCGGGGCAGAATCAGCAATCAGCCCCAGCATTTT. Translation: CASSPRGRISNQPQHF.